This T cell receptor beta chain comes out of a study of control samples from healthy donors and cancer patients. Assay used: immunoSEQ multiplex PCR; TCRdb lists only in-frame clones, some missing. The repertoire holds 52,000 or so clones, 94% seen once, with roughly 4% in the top ten. V was pared by 5 bases and J by 6 bases, with 11 bases between. The CDR3 sequence is 12 residues long. From germline, CDR1 is SGHTA and CDR2 FQGNSA. The source is a man aged 30 to 45 in good health. The sequencing input was blood. This chain connects TRBV7-2 to TRBJ2-7; D not certain. Here the CDR3 DNA reads TGTGCCAGCAGCCTAGATTGGGCCGAGCAGTACTTC. Amino acids: CASSLDWAEQYF.